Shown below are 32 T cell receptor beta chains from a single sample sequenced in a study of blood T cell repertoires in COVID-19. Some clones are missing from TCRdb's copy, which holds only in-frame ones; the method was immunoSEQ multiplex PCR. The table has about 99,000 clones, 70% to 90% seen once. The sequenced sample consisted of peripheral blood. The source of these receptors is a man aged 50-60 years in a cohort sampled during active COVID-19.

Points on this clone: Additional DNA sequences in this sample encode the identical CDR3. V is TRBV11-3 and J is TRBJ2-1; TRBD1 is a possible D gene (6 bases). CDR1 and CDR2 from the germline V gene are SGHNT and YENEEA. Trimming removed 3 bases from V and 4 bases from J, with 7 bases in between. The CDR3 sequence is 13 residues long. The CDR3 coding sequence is TGTGCCAGCAGCTTTACAGGGTACAATGAGCAGTTCTTC. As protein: CASSFTGYNEQFF.

CDR3 in DNA: TGTGCCAGCAGCCACAGGGGGGAAGGCTCACCCCTCCACTTT. It specifies CASSHRGEGSPLHF. V gene TRBV14 combines with J gene TRBJ1-6; the match to TRBD1 covers 7 bases. From germline, CDR1 is SGHDN and CDR2 FVKESK. CDR3 size: 14 residues. Trimming removed 3 bases from V and 10 bases from J; junction bases left unmatched: 6.

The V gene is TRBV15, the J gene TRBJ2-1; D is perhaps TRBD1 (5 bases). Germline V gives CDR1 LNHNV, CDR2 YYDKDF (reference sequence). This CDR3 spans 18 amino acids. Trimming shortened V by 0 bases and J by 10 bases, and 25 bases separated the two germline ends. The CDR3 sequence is CATSRDPGSIGRQGEQFF. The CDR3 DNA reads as TGTGCCACCAGCAGAGACCCTGGCTCCATAGGGCGGCAGGGCGAGCAGTTCTTC. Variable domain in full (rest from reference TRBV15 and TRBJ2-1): DAMVIQNPRYQVTQFGKPVTLSCSQTLNHNVMYWYQQKSSQAPKLLFHYYDKDFNNEADTPDNFQSRRPNTSFCFLDIRSPGLGDTAMYLCATSRDPGSIGRQGEQFFGPGTRLTVL.

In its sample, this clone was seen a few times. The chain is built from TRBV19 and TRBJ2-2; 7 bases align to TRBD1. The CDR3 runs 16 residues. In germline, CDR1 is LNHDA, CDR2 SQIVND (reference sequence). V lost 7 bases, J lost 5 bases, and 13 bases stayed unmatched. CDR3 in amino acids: CASTSSTGLWTGELFF. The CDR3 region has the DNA TGTGCCAGTACATCGTCGACAGGGTTATGGACCGGGGAGCTGTTTTTT.

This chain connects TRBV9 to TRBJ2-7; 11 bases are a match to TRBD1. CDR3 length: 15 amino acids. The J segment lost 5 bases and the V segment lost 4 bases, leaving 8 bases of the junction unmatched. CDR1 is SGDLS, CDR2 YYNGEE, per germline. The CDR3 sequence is CASSPGQGAFNEQYF. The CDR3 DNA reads TGTGCCAGCAGCCCAGGACAGGGGGCTTTCAACGAGCAGTACTTC.

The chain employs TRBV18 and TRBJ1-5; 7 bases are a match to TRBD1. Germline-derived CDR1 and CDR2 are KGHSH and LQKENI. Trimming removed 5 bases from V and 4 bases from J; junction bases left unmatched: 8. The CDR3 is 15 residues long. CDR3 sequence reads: CASSYRDSPNQPQHF. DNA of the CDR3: TGTGCCAGCTCATACCGGGACAGTCCTAATCAGCCCCAGCATTTT. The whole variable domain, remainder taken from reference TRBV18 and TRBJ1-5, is NAGVMQNPRHLVRRRGQEARLRCSPMKGHSHVYWYRQLPEEGLKFMVYLQKENIIDESGMPKERFSAEFPKEGPSILRIQQVVRGDSAAYFCASSYRDSPNQPQHFGDGTRLSIL.

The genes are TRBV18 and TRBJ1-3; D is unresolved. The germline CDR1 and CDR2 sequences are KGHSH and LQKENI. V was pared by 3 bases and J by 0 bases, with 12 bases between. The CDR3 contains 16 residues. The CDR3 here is CASSPNDASSGNTIYF. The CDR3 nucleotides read TGTGCCAGCTCACCGAATGACGCTAGCTCTGGAAACACCATATATTTT.

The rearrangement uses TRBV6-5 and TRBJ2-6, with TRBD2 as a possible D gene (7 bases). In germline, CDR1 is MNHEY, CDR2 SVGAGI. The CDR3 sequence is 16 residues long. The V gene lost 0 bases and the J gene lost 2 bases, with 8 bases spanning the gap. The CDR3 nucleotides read TGTGCCAGCAGTTACTCAGGGGGGGCTGGGGCCAACGTCCTGACTTTC. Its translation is CASSYSGGAGANVLTF.

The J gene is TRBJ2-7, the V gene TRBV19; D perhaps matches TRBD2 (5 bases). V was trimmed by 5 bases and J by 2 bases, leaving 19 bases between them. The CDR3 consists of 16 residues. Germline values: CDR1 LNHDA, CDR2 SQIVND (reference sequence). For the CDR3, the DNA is TGTGCCAGTAGTTTCGGGGTCGGCTCATTAACCTACGAGCAGTACTTC. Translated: CASSFGVGSLTYEQYF.

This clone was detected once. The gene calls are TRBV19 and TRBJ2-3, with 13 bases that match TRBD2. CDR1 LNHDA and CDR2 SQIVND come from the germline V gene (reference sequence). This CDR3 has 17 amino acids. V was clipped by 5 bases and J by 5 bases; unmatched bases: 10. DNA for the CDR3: TGTGCCAGTAGTCGGGGGACTAGCGGGGACGGTGGAGATACGCAGTATTTT. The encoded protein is CASSRGTSGDGGDTQYF.

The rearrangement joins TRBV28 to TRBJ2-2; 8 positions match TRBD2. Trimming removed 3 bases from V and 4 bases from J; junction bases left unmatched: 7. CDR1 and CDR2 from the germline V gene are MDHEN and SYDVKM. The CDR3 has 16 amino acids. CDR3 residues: CASSFATRGVTGELFF. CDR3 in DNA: TGTGCCAGCAGTTTCGCCACGCGGGGGGTCACCGGGGAGCTGTTTTTT.

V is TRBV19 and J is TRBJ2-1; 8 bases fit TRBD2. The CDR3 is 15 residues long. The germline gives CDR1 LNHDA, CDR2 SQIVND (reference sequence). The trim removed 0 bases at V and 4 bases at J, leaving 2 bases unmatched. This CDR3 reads CASSIDPGGYNEQFF. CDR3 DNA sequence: TGTGCCAGTAGTATAGATCCGGGGGGGTACAATGAGCAGTTCTTC.

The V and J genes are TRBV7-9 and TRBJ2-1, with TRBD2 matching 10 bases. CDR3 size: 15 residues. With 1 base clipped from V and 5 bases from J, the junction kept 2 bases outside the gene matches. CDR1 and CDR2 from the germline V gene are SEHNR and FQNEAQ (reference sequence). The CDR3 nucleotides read TGTGCCAGCAGCTTAGTGGGGACTAGCGACAATGAGCAGTTCTTC. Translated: CASSLVGTSDNEQFF.

CDR3 amino acids: CASSESPGMQNIQYF. The CDR3 DNA is TGTGCCAGCAGTGAATCGCCCGGGATGCAAAACATTCAGTACTTC. The rearrangement links TRBV2 to TRBJ2-4; tentatively, D is TRBD2 (5 bases). V was trimmed by 2 bases and J by 5 bases, leaving 13 bases between them. This CDR3 has 15 amino acids. The germline CDR1 and CDR2 sequences are SNHLY and FYNNEI.

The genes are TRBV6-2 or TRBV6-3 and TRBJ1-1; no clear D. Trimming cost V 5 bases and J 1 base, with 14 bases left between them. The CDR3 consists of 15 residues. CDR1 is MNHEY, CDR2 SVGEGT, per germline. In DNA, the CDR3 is TGTGCCAGCAGTAAGTTTAGAACAGAGAACACTGAAGCTTTCTTT. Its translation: CASSKFRTENTEAFF.

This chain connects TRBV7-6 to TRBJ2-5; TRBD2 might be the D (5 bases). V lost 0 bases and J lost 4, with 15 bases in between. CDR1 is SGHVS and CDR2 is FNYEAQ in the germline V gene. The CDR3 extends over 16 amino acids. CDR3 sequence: CASSLAGLGSRETQYF. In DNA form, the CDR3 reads TGTGCCAGCAGCTTAGCGGGTCTGGGGAGCAGAGAGACCCAGTACTTC. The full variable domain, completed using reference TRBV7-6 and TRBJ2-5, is GAGVSQSPRYKVTKRGQDVALRCDPISGHVSLYWYRQALGQGPEFLTYFNYEAQQDKSGLPNDRFSAERPEGSISTLTIQRTEQRDSAMYRCASSLAGLGSRETQYFGPGTRLLVL.

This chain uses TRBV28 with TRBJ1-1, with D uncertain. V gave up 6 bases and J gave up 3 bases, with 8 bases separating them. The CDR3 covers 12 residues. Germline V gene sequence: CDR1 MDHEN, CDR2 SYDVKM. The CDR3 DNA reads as TGTGCCAGCAGCCCGAGGGACACTGAAGCTTTCTTT. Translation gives CASSPRDTEAFF. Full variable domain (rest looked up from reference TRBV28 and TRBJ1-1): DVKVTQSSRYLVKRTGEKVFLECVQDMDHENMFWYRQDPGLGLRLIYFSYDVKMKEKGDIPEGYSVSREKKERFSLILESASTNQTSMYLCASSPRDTEAFFGQGTRLTVV.

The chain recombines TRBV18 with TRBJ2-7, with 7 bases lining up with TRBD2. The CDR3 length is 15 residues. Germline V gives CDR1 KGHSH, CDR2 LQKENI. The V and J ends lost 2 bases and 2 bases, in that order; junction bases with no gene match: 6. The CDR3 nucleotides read TGTGCCAGCTCACCAATCCTAGCGGTCACCTACGAGCAGTACTTC. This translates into CASSPILAVTYEQYF.

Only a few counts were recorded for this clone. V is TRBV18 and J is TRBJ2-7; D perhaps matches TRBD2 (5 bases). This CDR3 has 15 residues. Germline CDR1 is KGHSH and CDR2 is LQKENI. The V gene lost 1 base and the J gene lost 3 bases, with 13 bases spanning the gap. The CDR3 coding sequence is TGTGCCAGCTCACCACTCAGGACGGGAAGCTACGAGCAGTACTTC. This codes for CASSPLRTGSYEQYF.

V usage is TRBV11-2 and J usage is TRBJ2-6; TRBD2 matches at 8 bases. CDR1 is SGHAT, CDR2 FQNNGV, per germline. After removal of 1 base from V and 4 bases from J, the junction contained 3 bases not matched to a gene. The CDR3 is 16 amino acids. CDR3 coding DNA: TGTGCCAGCAGCTTAGGACTAGCGTCGGGGGCCAACGTCCTGACTTTC. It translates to CASSLGLASGANVLTF.

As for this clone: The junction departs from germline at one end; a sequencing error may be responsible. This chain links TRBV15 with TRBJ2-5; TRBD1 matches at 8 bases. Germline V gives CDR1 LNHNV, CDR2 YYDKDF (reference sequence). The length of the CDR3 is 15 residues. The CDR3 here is CATSIGQGNQETQYF. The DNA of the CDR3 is TGTGCCACCAGCATAGGACAGGGCAACCAGGAGACCCAGTACTTC.

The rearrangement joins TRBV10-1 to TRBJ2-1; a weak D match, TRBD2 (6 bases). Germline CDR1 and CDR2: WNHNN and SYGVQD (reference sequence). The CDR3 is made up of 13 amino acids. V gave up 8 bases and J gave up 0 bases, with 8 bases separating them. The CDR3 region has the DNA TGCGCCAGCTGGGGGGACTCCTACAATGAGCAGTTCTTC. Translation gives CASWGDSYNEQFF.

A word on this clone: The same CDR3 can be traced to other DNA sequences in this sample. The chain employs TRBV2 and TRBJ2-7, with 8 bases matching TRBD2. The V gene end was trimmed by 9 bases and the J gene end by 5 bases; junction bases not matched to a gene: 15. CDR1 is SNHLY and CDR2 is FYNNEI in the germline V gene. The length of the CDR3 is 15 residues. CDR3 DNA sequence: TGTGCCAGTTTCCGGGGGGGGGTTCGGTCCGACGAGCAGTACGTC. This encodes CASFRGGVRSDEQYV.

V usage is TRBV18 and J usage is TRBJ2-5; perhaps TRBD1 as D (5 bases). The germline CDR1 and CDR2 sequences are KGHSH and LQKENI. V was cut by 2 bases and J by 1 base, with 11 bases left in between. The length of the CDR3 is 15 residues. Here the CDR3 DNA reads TGTGCCAGCTCACCAAACAGGAAAGGCCAAGAGACCCAGTACTTC. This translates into CASSPNRKGQETQYF.

The CDR3: CASSGLASHEQFF. The CDR3, as DNA: TGTGCCAGCAGCGGACTAGCTTCACATGAGCAGTTCTTC. The chain has TRBV6-5 and TRBJ2-1; 8 positions agree with TRBD2. This CDR3 is built from 13 residues. The V gene end was trimmed by 6 bases and the J gene end by 8 bases; junction bases not matched to a gene: 6. Germline lookup yields CDR1 MNHEY and CDR2 SVGAGI.

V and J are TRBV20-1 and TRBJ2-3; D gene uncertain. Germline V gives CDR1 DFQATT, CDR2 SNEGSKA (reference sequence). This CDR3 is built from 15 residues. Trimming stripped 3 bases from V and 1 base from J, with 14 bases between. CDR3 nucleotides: TGCAGTGCTAGTGAGTTGGGTCGGGGCACAGATACGCAGTATTTT. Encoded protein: CSASELGRGTDTQYF.

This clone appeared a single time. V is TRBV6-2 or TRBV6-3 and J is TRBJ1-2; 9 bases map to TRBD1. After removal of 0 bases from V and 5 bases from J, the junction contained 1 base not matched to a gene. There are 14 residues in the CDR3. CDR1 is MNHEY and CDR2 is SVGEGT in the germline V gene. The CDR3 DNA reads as TGTGCCAGCAGTTACTCCGGACAGGGGTATGGCTACACCTTC. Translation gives CASSYSGQGYGYTF.

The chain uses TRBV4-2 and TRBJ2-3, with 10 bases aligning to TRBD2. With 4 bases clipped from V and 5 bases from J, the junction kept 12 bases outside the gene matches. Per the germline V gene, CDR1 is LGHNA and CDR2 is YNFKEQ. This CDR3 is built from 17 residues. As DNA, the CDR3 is TGTGCCAGCAGCCCCCTCGGGGGAGCGGGGGGGCGAGATACGCAGTATTTT. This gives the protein CASSPLGGAGGRDTQYF.

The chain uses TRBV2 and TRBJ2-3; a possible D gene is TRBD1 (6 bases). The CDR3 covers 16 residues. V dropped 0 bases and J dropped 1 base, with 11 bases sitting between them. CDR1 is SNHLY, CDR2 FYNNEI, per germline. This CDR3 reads CASSEATNRGTDTQYF. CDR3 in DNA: TGTGCCAGCAGTGAAGCAACGAACAGGGGCACAGATACGCAGTATTTT.

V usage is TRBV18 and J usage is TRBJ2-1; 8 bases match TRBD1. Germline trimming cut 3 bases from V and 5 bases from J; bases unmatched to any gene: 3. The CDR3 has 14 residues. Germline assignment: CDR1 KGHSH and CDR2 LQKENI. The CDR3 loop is CASSPGTGDNEQFF. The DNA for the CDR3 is TGTGCCAGCTCACCGGGGACAGGTGACAATGAGCAGTTCTTC.

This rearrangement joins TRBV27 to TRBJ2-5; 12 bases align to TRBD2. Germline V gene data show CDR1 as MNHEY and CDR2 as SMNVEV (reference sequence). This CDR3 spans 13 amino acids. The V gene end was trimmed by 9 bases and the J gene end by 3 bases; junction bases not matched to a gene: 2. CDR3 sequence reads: CASRLAGEETQYF. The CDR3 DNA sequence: TGTGCCAGTCGACTAGCGGGGGAAGAGACCCAGTACTTC.

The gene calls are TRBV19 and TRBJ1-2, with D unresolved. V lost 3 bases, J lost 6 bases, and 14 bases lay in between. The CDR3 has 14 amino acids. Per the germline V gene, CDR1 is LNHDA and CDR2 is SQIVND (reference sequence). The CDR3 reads CASSMARSADGYTF. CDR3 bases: TGTGCCAGTAGTATGGCCAGGTCAGCGGATGGCTACACCTTC.